This TCR beta chain was recovered during a study of glioma-infiltrating T cells. TCR alpha and beta CDR3 regions were amplified from RNA using iRepertoire nested multiplex PCR. Tissue mRNA or PBMC total RNA, roughly 85-450 ng, went into one-step reverse transcription and amplification. A single record per CDR3 protein comes from TCRdb applying MiXCR to the multiplex PCR reads. Here the sample spans under 200,000 distinct CDR3 sequences, around 40% being singletons. Whole-study results and caveats: Above-expected tissue-blood divergence occurred in all gliomas, most in low-grade ones. Tissue and blood shared very few CDR3 sequences.

Looked up from germline, CDR1 is LNHDA and CDR2 is SQIVND (reference sequence). CDR3 length: 16 amino acids. On this clonotype: As yet, its antigen is unknown. Sequence at one end of the junction differs from germline and may be a read error.

V and J are TRBV19 and TRBJ2-2, with D possibly matching TRBD2 (6 bases). This clonotype originated in a human donor with low-grade glioma or glioblastoma, undergoing nonglioma brain surgery, or in good health (not recorded which). Sequenced input: glioma tissue, nonneoplastic brain tissue, or PBMCs (not recorded which). Written as DNA, the CDR3 is TGTGCCAGTGGTATAGCCGGGACTTACAACACCGGGGAGCTGTTTTTT. Protein product: CASGIAGTYNTGELFF. Using reference TRBV19 and TRBJ2-2 for the parts outside the CDR3, the full variable domain is DGGITQSPKYLFRKEGQNVTLSCEQNLNHDAMYWYRQDPGQGLRLIYYSQIVNDFQKGDIAEGYSVSREKKESFPLTVTSAQKNPTAFYLCASGIAGTYNTGELFFGEGSRLTVL.